The entry below describes one T cell receptor (beta chain). This clonotype was found a few times. Its specific antigen is unknown. Base qualities are missing; no much larger clone stands one base away. Systemically healthy Caucasian individuals from Russia, some 36 in total and aged roughly 6 to 95 years, were included as donors. About 9.8 milliliters of peripheral blood were drawn from each donor into EDTA-treated Vacutainer tubes. Ficoll-Paque density-gradient centrifugation was used to isolate PBMCs, with at least 7 million per sample. Total RNA, at least 5 micrograms per sample, was extracted from PBMCs with Trizol reagent. The percentages of naive CD45RAhigh/CD27high T cells were determined by flow cytometry on a PBMC aliquot from every donor. These data originate in a study of blood T cells in healthy people across ages (dated by TCRdb to about 2015). For the study in its entirety: Template switching captured roughly one uniquely barcoded TCR beta cDNA molecule per two T cells in model experiments. The study measured age-related changes in TCR beta repertoire diversity using deep sequencing normalized with unique cDNA molecular identifiers. The donors were split into four age groups: young (average 16 years), middle-aged (about 40), aged (roughly 65) and long-lived (82). To avoid experimental bias, donors of different ages were distributed randomly across sequencing lanes. For two donors (one aged 18 to 29 and one aged 80 or older), the study analyzed two additional independent replicas of 1 million unique cDNA reads from the same blood draw.

General findings and caveats noted by the study authors: Observed TCR beta diversity correlated strongly with the percentage of naive T cells measured by flow cytometry. Estimates of total diversity from one million sequenced T cells were regarded as lower bounds and underestimates. As age increased, observed TCR beta diversity per million T cells dropped in a roughly linear way, and a significant reduction was already evident by age around 41. The long-lived group showed more naive CD4+ T cells, fewer expanded clones and increased TCR diversity than the aged group, suggesting age selection. Because profiling used bulk unsorted PBMCs, naive and antigen-experienced compartments could not be compared conclusively. Donor CMV infection status was unknown, potentially confounding age-related changes in expanded clonotypes.

V is trimmed back by 2 bases and J by 4 bases, and the junction contains 7 bases that no gene match accounts for. According to the germline V gene, CDR1 reads SGHTA and CDR2 reads FQGNSA. The CDR3 measures 16 amino acids from cysteine to phenylalanine. Just the 48-base CDR3 DNA is kept, in frame starting at base 1. The method behind the library was 5' RACE. Sequenced on an Illumina HiSeq 2500. A second PCR of roughly 7 to 11 cycles was performed with a sample-barcoded 5' primer and a J-beta primer mix. A unique molecular identifier was introduced onto each TCR beta cDNA molecule by a template-switch 5' adaptor carrying 12 random nucleotides. At least 2.5 million CDR3-containing paired-end reads were obtained from each sample. The Mint cDNA synthesis kit, primed by a TRBC-specific oligonucleotide, was used to synthesize first-strand cDNA from all RNA. All cDNA was treated with uracil-DNA glycosylase and then went through a first 18-cycle PCR with the universal primers M1SS and BC2_uni_R. In the original analysis: For normalization, 1 million high-quality reads, each with a distinct molecular identifier, were randomly selected from each sample. Instead of being binned into consensus sequences, reads with shared molecular identifiers were discarded. CDR3 identification, clonotype clustering and error correction used MiTCR with a Q25 quality threshold and the strictest error-elimination algorithm. A nonparametric unseen species model using Euler transformation provided a lower-bound estimate of total TCR beta diversity. The public reads were run again by TCRdb, first through fastp at Q25 and then through MiXCR, and only productive beta chains were kept. Identical CDR3 protein sequences are pooled into one entry, listed with their most common genes and DNA. The V and J calls were not made by the authors but by TCRdb's processing. The sample table contains around 710,000 distinct CDR3 sequences; only one count was recorded for roughly 47% of them. The ten top clones hold 20% of the sample.

The sequence was obtained from a woman aged 60-75 years in good health. The V and J genes are TRBV7-2 and TRBJ2-7; TRBD2 lines up with 11 middle nucleotides. The sequencing input was blood. The CDR3 here reads CASSLQASSGGYEQYF. The DNA is as follows: TGTGCCAGCAGCTTACAGGCGTCTAGCGGGGGGTACGAGCAGTACTTC.